Each of the 14 T cell receptor beta chains below was sequenced from the same sample in a study of identical twins. TCRdb ran MiXCR on the 5' RACE reads and lists one entry per CDR3 protein. The sample carries around 510,000 distinct CDR3 sequences, roughly 13% recorded once. The same data also contributed to another study, on yellow fever vaccine responses in identical twins.

What was sequenced was CD4+ T cells sorted from blood. Receptors were obtained from a woman aged 18-29 years in good health.

In its sample, this clonotype was seen many times. This sequence joins TRBV7-8 and TRBJ2-5, with no clear D. The CDR3 length is 14 residues. Per the germline V gene, CDR1 is SGHVS and CDR2 is FQNEAQ. The V end lost 1 base, the J end lost 4 bases, and 10 bases lay between the germline ends. The CDR3 DNA reads TGTGCCAGCAGCTTAGATGAGGTGTCAGAGACCCAGTACTTC. This sequence encodes CASSLDEVSETQYF.

This clonotype was picked up a small number of times. This chain connects TRBV5-6 to TRBJ2-1; a possible D gene is TRBD2 (7 bases). This CDR3 has 16 amino acids. V was clipped by 6 bases and J by 4 bases, with 20 bases between them. Germline V CDR1 and CDR2: SGHDT, YYEEEE. In DNA form, the CDR3 reads TGTGCCAGCAACGAGGGGGGGCCTTTAACGTACAATGAGCAGTTCTTC. Translating it yields CASNEGGPLTYNEQFF.

V and J are TRBV20-1 and TRBJ1-3, with 7 bases that match TRBD1. The CDR3 is 13 residues long. The germline V gene has CDR1 DFQATT and CDR2 SNEGSKA (reference sequence). Trimming at V came to 2 bases and at J to 7 bases, leaving 5 bases not matched to a gene. CDR3 loop: CSARIDRENTIYF. In nucleotides, the CDR3 is TGCAGTGCTAGAATTGACAGGGAGAACACCATATATTTT.

This rearrangement joins TRBV7-2 to TRBJ2-5; D is possibly TRBD1 (5 bases). The CDR3 is 15 amino acids. The ends were cut back, 0 bases at V and 2 bases at J, with 10 bases in the middle. Germline-derived CDR1 and CDR2 are SGHTA and FQGNSA. CDR3 coding DNA: TGTGCCAGCAGCTTAGCGAGTCCAGGGCAAGAGACCCAGTACTTC. Its translation is CASSLASPGQETQYF.

V and J are TRBV11-2 and TRBJ2-7, with TRBD1 as a possible D gene (5 bases). The V end was cut by 8 bases, the J end by 1 base, with 12 bases between. The CDR3 length is 13 residues. The germline V gene has CDR1 SGHAT and CDR2 FQNNGV. The CDR3 DNA sequence: TGTGCCAGCTTACCGACAGAGTCCTACGAGCAGTACTTC. Amino acids: CASLPTESYEQYF. Filled out from reference TRBV11-2 and TRBJ2-7, the complete variable domain reads EAGVAQSPRYKIIEKRQSVAFWCNPISGHATLYWYQQILGQGPKLLIQFQNNGVVDDSQLPKDRFSAERLKGVDSTLKIQPAKLEDSAVYLCASLPTESYEQYFGPGTRLTVT.

The chain combines TRBV11-2 with TRBJ2-2; no reliable D call. The germline gives CDR1 SGHAT, CDR2 FQNNGV. The V end was cut by 4 bases, the J end by 7 bases, with 10 bases between. The CDR3 consists of 13 residues. The CDR3 loop reads CASSSRLVGELFF. CDR3 DNA sequence: TGTGCCAGCAGCTCCAGATTAGTCGGGGAGCTGTTTTTT.

Only a few counts were recorded for this clonotype. This chain joins TRBV7-9 and TRBJ2-1; D unresolved. The V gene's germline CDR1 is SEHNR and CDR2 FQNEAQ (reference sequence). This CDR3 region has 12 residues. V was cut by 5 bases and J by 6 bases, with 8 bases left in between. In DNA, the CDR3 is TGTGCCAGCAGCCCAGGATTCAATGAGCAGTTCTTC. Residues: CASSPGFNEQFF. Supplemented by reference TRBV7-9 and TRBJ2-1, the full variable domain reads DTGVSQNPRHKITKRGQNVTFRCDPISEHNRLYWYRQTLGQGPEFLTYFQNEAQLEKSRLLSDRFSAERPKGSFSTLEIQRTEQGDSAMYLCASSPGFNEQFFGPGTRLTVL.

This clonotype was observed a handful of times. The chain has TRBV20-1 and TRBJ2-3, with 10 bases identical to TRBD2. Germline V lookup: CDR1 DFQATT, CDR2 SNEGSKA (reference sequence). This CDR3 has 15 amino acids. Unmatched junction bases numbered 9, after V lost 8 bases and J lost 1 base. CDR3 protein: CSLRSGGKGTDTQYF. CDR3 in DNA: TGCAGTCTACGTAGCGGGGGGAAGGGCACAGATACGCAGTATTTT.

This clonotype has ten or more counts. V gene TRBV29-1 combines with J gene TRBJ2-1; D not resolved. The germline V and J ends were trimmed by 5 bases and 8 bases, with 13 bases remaining between them. The CDR3 length is 12 residues. The germline V gene has CDR1 SQVTM and CDR2 ANQGSEA. The CDR3 DNA sequence: TGCAGCGTTACCCCAATTGGGGATGAGCAGTTCTTC. This translates into CSVTPIGDEQFF.

The chain recombines TRBV4-3 with TRBJ2-4; D gene uncertain. Per germline, CDR1 LGHNA and CDR2 YSLEER. The CDR3 extends over 15 amino acids. Trimming removed 1 base at V and 0 bases at J, with 7 bases between. The CDR3 sequence: CASSQAGPAKNIQYF. The DNA for the CDR3 is TGCGCCAGCAGCCAAGCAGGACCAGCCAAAAACATTCAGTACTTC.

This clonotype was recorded a few times. This chain joins TRBV24-1 and TRBJ2-6, with no clear D. The germline CDR1 and CDR2 sequences are KGHDR and SFDVKD. V was trimmed by 3 bases and J by 0 bases, leaving 8 bases between them. This CDR3 is built from 16 residues. The CDR3 region has the DNA TGTGCCACCAGTGATCCAGCGTTCTCTGGGGCCAACGTCCTGACTTTC. Its protein is CATSDPAFSGANVLTF.

This chain connects TRBV19 to TRBJ2-1; D unresolved. The CDR3 contains 16 residues. Trimming pared 0 bases from V and 5 bases from J, leaving 14 bases between. Germline-derived CDR1 and CDR2 are LNHDA and SQIVND (reference sequence). The CDR3 sequence is CASSIERVRVDNEQFF. The CDR3 DNA reads as TGTGCCAGTAGTATAGAGAGAGTTAGGGTCGACAATGAGCAGTTCTTC. Supplemented by reference TRBV19 and TRBJ2-1, the full variable domain reads DGGITQSPKYLFRKEGQNVTLSCEQNLNHDAMYWYRQDPGQGLRLIYYSQIVNDFQKGDIAEGYSVSREKKESFPLTVTSAQKNPTAFYLCASSIERVRVDNEQFFGPGTRLTVL.

This clonotype was recorded at least ten times. The chain couples TRBV12-3 or TRBV12-4 to TRBJ2-5, with 12 nucleotides matching TRBD2. This CDR3 spans 15 amino acids. V trimming: 2 bases; J trimming: 5 bases; junction bases outside the gene matches: 3. The CDR3 nucleotides read TGTGCCAGCAGTTTACTAGCGGGGGGGCTTGAGACCCAGTACTTC. Its protein is CASSLLAGGLETQYF.

This chain connects TRBV28 to TRBJ2-1; 8 positions agree with TRBD1. Germline lookup yields CDR1 MDHEN and CDR2 SYDVKM. V lost 6 bases to trimming and J lost 7 bases; unmatched junction nucleotides: 11. The CDR3 length is 15 residues. CDR3 nucleotide sequence: TGTGCCAGCAGCCGAGCAGGGGGCACTCAAAATGAGCAGTTCTTC. Translating gives CASSRAGGTQNEQFF.